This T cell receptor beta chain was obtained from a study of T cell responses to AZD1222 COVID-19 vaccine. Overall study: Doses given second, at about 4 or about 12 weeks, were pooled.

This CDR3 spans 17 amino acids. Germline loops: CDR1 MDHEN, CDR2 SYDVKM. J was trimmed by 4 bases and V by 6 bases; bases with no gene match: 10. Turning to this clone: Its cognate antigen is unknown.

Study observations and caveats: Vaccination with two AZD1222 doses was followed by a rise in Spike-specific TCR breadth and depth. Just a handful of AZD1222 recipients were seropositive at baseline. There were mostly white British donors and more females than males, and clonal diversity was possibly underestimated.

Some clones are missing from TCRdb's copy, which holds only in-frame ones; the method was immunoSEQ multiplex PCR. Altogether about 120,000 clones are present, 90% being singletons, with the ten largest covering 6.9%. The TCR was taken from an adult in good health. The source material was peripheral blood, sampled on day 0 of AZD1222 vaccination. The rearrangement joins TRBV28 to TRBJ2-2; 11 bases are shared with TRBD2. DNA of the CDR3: TGTGCCAGCAGATTCGTGACTAGCGGGACCCCCACCGGGGAGCTGTTTTTT. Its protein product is CASRFVTSGTPTGELFF.